These 23 T cell receptor beta chains were all obtained from the same sample, sequenced in a study of T cells in Graves' hyperthyroidism and ophthalmopathy. The source material, RNA transcripts, was used to amplify TCR beta CDR3 regions. The HTBI primer set was used in a first-round RT-PCR of the TCR CDR3. TCRdb reprocessed the multiplex PCR reads via MiXCR and lists one record per CDR3 protein. The sample has fewer than 450,000 distinct CDR3 sequences; roughly 13% are singletons. Sequencing used blood. The origin of the receptors is a man aged 45-65 years with Graves' ophthalmopathy.

This clonotype was found many times. The rearrangement links TRBV3-1 to TRBJ2-7; 7 bases agree with TRBD2. Trimming cost V 4 bases and J 0 bases; bases outside gene matches: 3. CDR1 and CDR2 (germline): LGHDT, YNNKEL (reference sequence). The CDR3 length is 14 residues. As DNA, the CDR3 is TGTGCCAGCAGCCGAGCGGGAAACTCCTACGAGCAGTACTTC. This gives the protein CASSRAGNSYEQYF.

V and J are TRBV7-9 and TRBJ2-4; weak D call: TRBD2 (5 bases). CDR3 length: 14 residues. Trimming took 2 bases from V and 1 from J, leaving 6 bases between them. CDR1 and CDR2 (germline): SEHNR, FQNEAQ (reference sequence). The CDR3 nucleotides are TGTGCCAGCAGCTTAACGGGGGCCAAAAACATTCAGTACTTC. Its protein is CASSLTGAKNIQYF.

V and J are TRBV5-8 and TRBJ1-1, with D unclear. Germline V gene data show CDR1 as SGHTS and CDR2 as YDEGEE. The CDR3 is 13 residues long. With 4 bases removed from V and 5 bases from J, the gap between germline ends came to 12 bases. The CDR3, as DNA: TGTGCCAGCAGCCCTAGGCTGGCTACTGAAGCTTTCTTT. It codes for CASSPRLATEAFF.

This clonotype was picked up many times. J is TRBJ2-2 and V is TRBV20-1; D is unclear. CDR3 length: 13 residues. The V gene lost 3 bases and the J gene lost 4 bases, with 9 bases spanning the gap. Per the germline V gene, CDR1 is DFQATT and CDR2 is SNEGSKA (reference sequence). CDR3 in DNA: TGCAGTGCTAGTTCGACGGGCACCGGGGAGCTGTTTTTT. The encoded protein is CSASSTGTGELFF.

Many counts were recorded for this clonotype. V and J are TRBV3-1 and TRBJ2-3, with no clear D. Germline CDR1 LGHDT, CDR2 YNNKEL (reference sequence). With 4 bases removed from V and 2 bases from J, the gap between germline ends came to 13 bases. This CDR3 is 15 amino acids long. The CDR3 here is CASSRTGPTTDTQYF. The CDR3 coding sequence is TGTGCCAGCAGCCGAACCGGGCCCACCACAGATACGCAGTATTTT.

The rearrangement joins TRBV6-1 to TRBJ1-2; D is uncertain. Germline values: CDR1 MNHNS, CDR2 SASEGT. This CDR3 has 14 residues. V lost 7 bases and J 8 bases, leaving 20 bases between the germline ends. In DNA form, the CDR3 reads TGTGCCAGCACCCCACCGGGCAGGAAAGGCGGCTACACCTTC. Translating gives CASTPPGRKGGYTF.

This clonotype occurred many times. V usage is TRBV7-9 and J usage is TRBJ2-7; D call uncertain. Germline lookup yields CDR1 SEHNR and CDR2 FQNEAQ (reference sequence). The CDR3 spans 17 residues. V lost 2 bases and J 2 bases, leaving 19 bases between the germline ends. The CDR3 nucleotides are TGTGCCAGCAGCTTATATCTTTTCGCCGACGCCACCTACGAGCAGTACTTC. This translates into CASSLYLFADATYEQYF. The variable domain in full, with the rest retrieved from reference TRBV7-9 and TRBJ2-7, is DTGVSQNPRHKITKRGQNVTFRCDPISEHNRLYWYRQTLGQGPEFLTYFQNEAQLEKSRLLSDRFSAERPKGSFSTLEIQRTEQGDSAMYLCASSLYLFADATYEQYFGPGTRLTVT.

The chain employs TRBV7-9 and TRBJ2-7; 8 bases align to TRBD1. The ends lost 5 bases at V and 3 bases at J; junction bases unmatched: 6. This CDR3 spans 14 amino acids. The germline gives CDR1 SEHNR, CDR2 FQNEAQ (reference sequence). The chain's CDR3 is CASSTSDRVYEQYF. The CDR3 nucleotides are TGTGCCAGCAGCACGTCGGACAGGGTCTACGAGCAGTACTTC.

The rearrangement uses TRBV7-3 and TRBJ2-2, with D hard to call. The CDR3 runs to 14 residues. V shed 5 bases and J shed 10 bases, with 17 bases lying between them. CDR1 and CDR2 from the germline V gene are SGHTA and FQGTGA. CDR3: CASSLRASPEELFF. Written as DNA, the CDR3 is TGTGCCAGCAGCCTTAGAGCGTCCCCGGAGGAGCTGTTTTTT.

This clonotype was seen a handful of times. The chain carries TRBV14 and TRBJ1-2, with TRBD1 matching 7 bases. Looked up from germline, CDR1 is SGHDN and CDR2 is FVKESK. The V segment lost 4 bases and the J segment 5 bases; nucleotides outside the gene matches: 7. The CDR3 runs 14 residues. The CDR3 protein is CASSRKQGSYGYTF. The DNA for the CDR3 is TGTGCCAGCAGCCGGAAACAGGGGTCTTATGGCTACACCTTC. The whole variable domain, remainder taken from reference TRBV14 and TRBJ1-2, is EAGVTQFPSHSVIEKGQTVTLRCDPISGHDNLYWYRRVMGKEIKFLLHFVKESKQDESGMPNNRFLAERTGGTYSTLKVQPAELEDSGVYFCASSRKQGSYGYTFGSGTRLTVV.

Regarding this clonotype: A much larger clone differs from this one at a single base, so this may be a read error. The chain employs TRBV7-9 and TRBJ2-7, with D perhaps TRBD2 (5 bases). CDR3 length equals 14 residues. Germline lookup yields CDR1 SEHNR and CDR2 FQNEAQ (reference sequence). CDR3 loop: CASREDTDFYEQHF. The CDR3 nucleotides are TGTGCCAGCAGGGAGGATACCGATTTCTACGAGCAGCACTTC.

This clonotype was picked up many times. The V gene is TRBV18, the J gene TRBJ2-7, with 8 nucleotides matching TRBD2. Germline trimming cut 4 bases from V and 6 bases from J; bases unmatched to any gene: 11. The germline gives CDR1 KGHSH, CDR2 LQKENI. The CDR3 runs 15 residues. The CDR3 DNA reads as TGTGCCAGCTCACGAACCGGGACTAGAGAGAGCGAGCAGTACTTC. Amino acid sequence: CASSRTGTRESEQYF. The complete variable domain, with remaining parts taken from reference TRBV18 and TRBJ2-7, reads NAGVMQNPRHLVRRRGQEARLRCSPMKGHSHVYWYRQLPEEGLKFMVYLQKENIIDESGMPKERFSAEFPKEGPSILRIQQVVRGDSAAYFCASSRTGTRESEQYFGPGTRLTVT.

The genes are TRBV9 and TRBJ2-5; D is undetermined. Trimming left V 2 bases short and J 2 bases short, with 25 bases between. Per germline, CDR1 SGDLS and CDR2 YYNGEE. This CDR3 contains 19 residues. The CDR3 sequence: CASSVRSLDAESRQETQYF. CDR3 coding DNA: TGTGCCAGCAGCGTCCGTTCGCTGGACGCGGAGAGTAGGCAAGAGACCCAGTACTTC.

This clonotype was seen at least ten times. The chain is built from TRBV11-3 and TRBJ2-7; tentative D call: TRBD1 (6 bases). The V and J ends lost 3 bases and 6 bases respectively, with 15 bases between them. Germline CDR1 SGHNT, CDR2 YENEEA. This CDR3 has 14 residues. CDR3 nucleotide sequence: TGTGCCAGCAGCTTTGGTACAGGGATTGGCGAGCAGTACTTC. This sequence encodes CASSFGTGIGEQYF. The whole variable domain, remainder taken from reference TRBV11-3 and TRBJ2-7, is EAGVVQSPRYKIIEKKQPVAFWCNPISGHNTLYWYLQNLGQGPELLIRYENEEAVDDSQLPKDRFSAERLKGVDSTLKIQPAELGDSAVYLCASSFGTGIGEQYFGPGTRLTVT.

In this sample, this clonotype turned up many times. The V call is TRBV30, the J call TRBJ2-3; 9 bases agree with TRBD2. With V trimmed by 7 bases and J by 2 bases, 13 bases remained unmatched. Germline CDR1 is GTSNPN and CDR2 is SVGIG (reference sequence). The CDR3 is made up of 16 amino acids. CDR3 sequence: CASTRSGLASTDTQYF. The DNA of the CDR3 is TGTGCCTCAACCCGTTCTGGACTAGCGTCCACAGATACGCAGTATTTT.

This clonotype was found many times. The J gene is TRBJ2-7, the V gene TRBV11-2; D perhaps matches TRBD2 (5 bases). Germline CDR1 SGHAT, CDR2 FQNNGV. Deletions cut 1 base from V and 6 bases from J, with 7 bases between. The CDR3 is made up of 12 amino acids. Here the CDR3 reads CASSLVAFEQYF. CDR3 sequence (DNA): TGTGCCAGCAGCTTAGTAGCGTTCGAGCAGTACTTC. Together with reference TRBV11-2 and TRBJ2-7, the CDR3 gives the full variable domain: EAGVAQSPRYKIIEKRQSVAFWCNPISGHATLYWYQQILGQGPKLLIQFQNNGVVDDSQLPKDRFSAERLKGVDSTLKIQPAKLEDSAVYLCASSLVAFEQYFGPGTRLTVT.

This clonotype was counted at least ten times. The rearrangement uses TRBV30 and TRBJ1-2; D ambiguous. V was clipped by 4 bases and J by 3 bases, with 15 bases between them. Germline V gene lookup returns CDR1 GTSNPN and CDR2 SVGIG (reference sequence). There are 14 residues in the CDR3. CDR3 protein: CAWTRVGFDYGYTF. CDR3 nucleotides: TGTGCCTGGACCAGAGTGGGGTTCGACTATGGCTACACCTTC.

The chain has TRBV5-1 and TRBJ2-7; 9 bases align to TRBD2. V gave up 0 bases and J gave up 2 bases; unmatched junction bases: 18. CDR1 SGHRS and CDR2 YFSETQ come from the germline V gene. CDR3 length: 20 amino acids. The CDR3, as DNA: TGCGCCAGCAGCTTGGGCCTTGGGACTAGCCCGAAGGGGATTACCTACGAGCAGTACTTC. Amino acids: CASSLGLGTSPKGITYEQYF.

This rearrangement joins TRBV25-1 to TRBJ1-4; no firm D call. Per the germline V gene, CDR1 is MGHDK and CDR2 is SYGVNS. This CDR3 is 15 amino acids long. V lost 1 base and J lost 5, with 11 bases in between. CDR3 DNA: TGTGCCAGCAGTGAATCCGCCGTACTAAATGAAAAACTGTTTTTT. This encodes CASSESAVLNEKLFF.

In its sample, this clonotype was seen many times. V usage is TRBV5-1 and J usage is TRBJ2-7; D is perhaps TRBD1 or TRBD2 (5 bases each). The CDR3 has 16 residues. Germline assignment: CDR1 SGHRS and CDR2 YFSETQ. Trimming cost V 0 bases and J 3 bases, with 16 bases left between them. In nucleotides, the CDR3 is TGCGCCAGCAGCTTGGTGGGGTCGGGACCGCTCTACGAGCAGTACTTC. This gives the protein CASSLVGSGPLYEQYF.

This clonotype showed up many times. The V and J genes are TRBV2 and TRBJ2-7; 11 nucleotides agree with TRBD1. With 5 bases clipped from V and 6 bases from J, the junction kept 9 bases outside the gene matches. Germline-derived CDR1 and CDR2 are SNHLY and FYNNEI. The length of the CDR3 is 15 residues. CDR3 bases: TGTGCCAGCAGTCCCCTAACCGGGACAGGGGGCGAGCAGTACTTC. Translated, it gives CASSPLTGTGGEQYF.

The sample holds one count of this clonotype. A much larger clonotype is one base distant, so this may be a read error. J is TRBJ2-3 and V is TRBV5-1, with 14 bases aligning to TRBD2. Per germline, CDR1 SGHRS and CDR2 YFSETQ. The CDR3 is 20 amino acids. The CDR3 loop is CAGSLGTSGSSLRGADTQYF. In DNA form, the CDR3 reads TGCGCCGGCAGCTTGGGGACTAGCGGGAGTTCCCTTCGTGGAGCAGATACGCAGTATTTT.

This clonotype appeared a single time. The genes are TRBV27 and TRBJ2-7, with 9 bases identical to TRBD1. The CDR3 spans 14 residues. Trimming took 5 bases from V and 3 from J; bases not matched to a gene: 5. Germline assignment: CDR1 MNHEY and CDR2 SMNVEV (reference sequence). The CDR3 spells CASSGTGTLYEQYF. The CDR3, as DNA: TGTGCCAGCAGTGGGACAGGGACTCTCTACGAGCAGTACTTC.